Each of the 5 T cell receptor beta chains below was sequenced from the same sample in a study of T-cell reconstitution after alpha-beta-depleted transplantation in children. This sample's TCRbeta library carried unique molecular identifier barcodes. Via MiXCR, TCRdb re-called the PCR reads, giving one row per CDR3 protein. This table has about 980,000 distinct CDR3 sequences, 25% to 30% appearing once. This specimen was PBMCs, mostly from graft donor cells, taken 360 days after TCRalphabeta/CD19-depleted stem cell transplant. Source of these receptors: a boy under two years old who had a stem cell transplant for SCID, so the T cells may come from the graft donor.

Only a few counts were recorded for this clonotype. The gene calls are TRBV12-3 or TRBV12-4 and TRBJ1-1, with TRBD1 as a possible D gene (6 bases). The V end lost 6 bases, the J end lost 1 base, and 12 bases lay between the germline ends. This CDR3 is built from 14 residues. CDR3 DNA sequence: TGTGCCAGCAGCCAGGGACACTCGAACACTGAAGCTTTCTTT. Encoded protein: CASSQGHSNTEAFF.

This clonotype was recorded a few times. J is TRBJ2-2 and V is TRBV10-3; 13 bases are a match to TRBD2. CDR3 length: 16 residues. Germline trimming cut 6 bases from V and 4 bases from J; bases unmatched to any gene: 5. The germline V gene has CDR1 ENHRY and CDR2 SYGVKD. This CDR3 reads CAISPTSGGGTGELFF. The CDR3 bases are TGTGCCATCAGCCCAACTAGCGGGGGGGGCACCGGGGAGCTGTTTTTT.

The CDR3 DNA is TGTGCCAGCAGCGATCCGGGACTAGCCCACCGGAGCTCCTACAATGAGCAGTTCTTC. This sequence encodes CASSDPGLAHRSSYNEQFF. The rearrangement uses TRBV9 and TRBJ2-1; TRBD2 aligns across 9 bases. V lost 3 bases to trimming and J lost 0 bases; unmatched junction nucleotides: 13. The CDR3 is 19 residues long. CDR1 is SGDLS, CDR2 YYNGEE, per germline. Variable domain in full (rest from reference TRBV9 and TRBJ2-1): DSGVTQTPKHLITATGQRVTLRCSPRSGDLSVYWYQQSLDQGLQFLIQYYNGEERAKGNILERFSAQQFPDLHSELNLSSLELGDSALYFCASSDPGLAHRSSYNEQFFGPGTRLTVL.

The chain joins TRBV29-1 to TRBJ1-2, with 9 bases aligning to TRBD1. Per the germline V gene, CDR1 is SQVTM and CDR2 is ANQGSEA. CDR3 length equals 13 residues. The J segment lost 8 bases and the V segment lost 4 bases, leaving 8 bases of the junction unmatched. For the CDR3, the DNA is TGCAGCGTTGTTCTTGGGACAGGGAACGGCTACACCTTC. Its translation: CSVVLGTGNGYTF.

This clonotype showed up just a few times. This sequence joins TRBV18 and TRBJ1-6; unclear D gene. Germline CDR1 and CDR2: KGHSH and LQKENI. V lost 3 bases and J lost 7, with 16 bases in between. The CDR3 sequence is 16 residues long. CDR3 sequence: CASSPLEVGINSPLHF. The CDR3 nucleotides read TGTGCCAGCTCACCTCTTGAGGTCGGGATAAATTCACCCCTCCACTTT.